This TCR beta chain came from a study of cytomegalovirus exposure and HLA in healthy donors. Primers: 60 Vbeta forward and 13 Jbeta reverse. Assay used: immunoSEQ multiplex PCR; TCRdb lists only in-frame clones, some missing. The table shows 140,000 or so clones, with around a tenth occurring only once. Germline V gives CDR1 PRHDT, CDR2 FYEKMQ (reference sequence). The CDR3 runs to 18 residues. V dropped 7 bases and J dropped 0 bases, with 19 bases sitting between them. The sample consisted of PBMCs. This receptor was taken from a male donor in good health and CMV-seronegative. The chain combines TRBV13 with TRBJ2-6; TRBD1 might be the D (6 bases). The CDR3 sequence: CASTQFGTFPSGANVLTF. The CDR3, as DNA: TGTGCCAGCACTCAGTTTGGGACATTCCCCTCTGGGGCCAACGTCCTGACTTTC.